These 22 T cell receptor beta chains share one sample of origin, sequenced in a study of blood T cell repertoires in COVID-19. Libraries were prepared by immunoSEQ multiplex PCR; TCRdb keeps only in-frame clonotypes and omits some of them. The sample has about 410,000 clones, roughly 90% seen once. The sample consisted of peripheral blood. The receptors derive from a middle-aged woman with COVID-19, enrolled during active disease.

V and J are TRBV18 and TRBJ1-2; D call uncertain. Trimming cost V 0 bases and J 5 bases, with 16 bases left between them. The germline V gene has CDR1 KGHSH and CDR2 LQKENI. This CDR3 comprises 16 residues. The CDR3 sequence: CASSPPKPTGPYGYTF. Written as DNA, the CDR3 is TGTGCCAGCTCACCACCGAAACCAACTGGGCCGTATGGCTACACCTTC.

This chain links TRBV2 with TRBJ2-5; tentatively, D is TRBD1 (5 bases). The V and J ends lost 6 bases and 1 base respectively, with 9 bases between them. Germline CDR1 reads SNHLY; CDR2 reads FYNNEI. This CDR3 comprises 13 residues. CDR3 sequence reads: CASRTDLQETQYF. The CDR3, as DNA: TGTGCCAGCAGGACAGACCTCCAAGAGACCCAGTACTTC.

This chain uses TRBV11-2 with TRBJ2-5, with TRBD2 as a possible D gene (6 bases). V was trimmed by 4 bases and J by 1 base, leaving 10 bases between them. This CDR3 has 14 amino acids. Germline V gene lookup returns CDR1 SGHAT and CDR2 FQNNGV. CDR3 sequence reads: CASSSPGLQETQYF. In DNA form, the CDR3 reads TGTGCCAGCAGCTCTCCGGGACTCCAAGAGACCCAGTACTTC.

The chain uses TRBV2 and TRBJ2-3; 7 positions agree with TRBD1. V was pared by 11 bases and J by 2 bases, with 4 bases of the junction left unmatched. Germline CDR1 reads SNHLY; CDR2 reads FYNNEI. The CDR3 is 12 amino acids. The CDR3 DNA follows: TGTGCCGACGGGACAGCCACAGATACGCAGTATTTT. This sequence encodes CADGTATDTQYF.

The V gene is TRBV18, the J gene TRBJ2-2, with a weak D call TRBD2 (6 bases). Germline values: CDR1 KGHSH, CDR2 LQKENI. The V end was cut by 3 bases, the J end by 6 bases, with 14 bases between. This CDR3 contains 15 residues. For the CDR3, the DNA is TGTGCCAGCTCACCGGACTATCTACCAGCCGGGGAGCTGTTTTTT. As protein: CASSPDYLPAGELFF.

This chain joins TRBV7-9 and TRBJ2-5; the D is unclear. Germline V CDR1 and CDR2: SEHNR, FQNEAQ (reference sequence). Between the trimmed V and J ends, which lost 3 bases and 5 bases, there was a span of 10 bases. This CDR3 contains 13 residues. CDR3 region: CASSFRVWETQYF. DNA of the CDR3: TGTGCCAGCAGCTTTCGGGTCTGGGAGACCCAGTACTTC.

This chain connects TRBV3-1 (or the pseudogene TRBV3-2) to TRBJ1-2, with 11 bases that match TRBD1. CDR1 and CDR2 (germline): LGHDT, YNNKEL (reference sequence). The CDR3 has 16 residues. J gave up 7 bases and V 1 base, and 8 bases lay outside the gene matches. The CDR3, as DNA: TGTGCCAGCAGCCAAGGGACAGGGGGCAGCCGGGGTGGCTACACCTTC. Translation: CASSQGTGGSRGGYTF.

The chain uses TRBV6-2 or TRBV6-3 and TRBJ1-1; the match to TRBD1 covers 8 bases. Germline CDR1 is MNHEY and CDR2 is SVGEGT. V trimming: 3 bases; J trimming: 5 bases; junction bases outside the gene matches: 5. The CDR3 runs to 14 residues. CDR3 loop: CASSYQGAQTEAFF. CDR3 nucleotide sequence: TGTGCCAGCAGTTATCAGGGGGCGCAAACTGAAGCTTTCTTT.

The chain is built from TRBV20-1 and TRBJ1-1; tentatively, D is TRBD1 (5 bases). The ends were cut back, 3 bases at V and 3 bases at J, with 14 bases in the middle. Germline V gene sequence: CDR1 DFQATT, CDR2 SNEGSKA (reference sequence). CDR3 size: 14 residues. The CDR3 reads CSASIAGRDTEAFF. The CDR3 DNA reads as TGCAGTGCTAGTATCGCAGGGAGGGACACTGAAGCTTTCTTT.

The gene calls are TRBV24-1 and TRBJ1-1, with D perhaps matching TRBD1 (5 bases). The V gene lost 3 bases and the J gene lost 7 bases, with 8 bases spanning the gap. This CDR3 spans 12 amino acids. The germline V gene has CDR1 KGHDR and CDR2 SFDVKD. CDR3 in amino acids: CATSDLQGEAFF. The CDR3 DNA reads as TGTGCCACCAGTGATCTTCAGGGTGAAGCTTTCTTT.

V and J are TRBV19 and TRBJ1-5; 8 positions agree with TRBD1. The trim removed 8 bases at V and 7 bases at J, leaving 7 bases unmatched. The germline V gene has CDR1 LNHDA and CDR2 SQIVND (reference sequence). The CDR3 runs 13 residues. CDR3 coding DNA: TGTGCCAGTTCGACCCCAGGGGGCCAGCCCCAGCATTTT. This sequence encodes CASSTPGGQPQHF. The full variable domain, completed using reference TRBV19 and TRBJ1-5, is DGGITQSPKYLFRKEGQNVTLSCEQNLNHDAMYWYRQDPGQGLRLIYYSQIVNDFQKGDIAEGYSVSREKKESFPLTVTSAQKNPTAFYLCASSTPGGQPQHFGDGTRLSIL.

The rearrangement links TRBV7-8 to TRBJ1-2; D is unclear. This CDR3 has 14 amino acids. Germline values: CDR1 SGHVS, CDR2 FQNEAQ. V shed 5 bases and J shed 5 bases, with 15 bases lying between them. The CDR3 is CASSPEGQDYGYTF. For the CDR3, the DNA is TGTGCCAGCAGCCCCGAGGGCCAGGATTATGGCTACACCTTC.

This chain uses TRBV7-2 with TRBJ1-4; 10 nucleotides agree with TRBD1. Germline V gene lookup returns CDR1 SGHTA and CDR2 FQGNSA. This CDR3 is 15 amino acids long. V dropped 3 bases and J dropped 8; count of bases not matched to a gene: 6. Here the CDR3 DNA reads TGTGCCAGCAGCTTTACAAGGACAGGGGGAGAAAAACTGTTTTTT. It specifies CASSFTRTGGEKLFF.

The rearrangement joins TRBV19 to TRBJ1-3, with unresolved D. With 9 bases removed from V and 5 bases from J, the gap between germline ends came to 20 bases. Germline V gives CDR1 LNHDA, CDR2 SQIVND (reference sequence). The CDR3 has 15 amino acids. CDR3 sequence reads: CASTTTLSERNTIYF. The CDR3 coding sequence is TGTGCCAGCACCACGACGCTGAGCGAAAGAAACACCATATATTTT. Looking up the rest from reference TRBV19 and TRBJ1-3 gives the full variable domain: DGGITQSPKYLFRKEGQNVTLSCEQNLNHDAMYWYRQDPGQGLRLIYYSQIVNDFQKGDIAEGYSVSREKKESFPLTVTSAQKNPTAFYLCASTTTLSERNTIYFGEGSWLTVV.

V is TRBV6-6 and J is TRBJ2-7, with 11 nucleotides matching TRBD2. CDR3 length: 13 amino acids. Germline CDR1 MNHNY, CDR2 SVGAGI (reference sequence). V lost 5 bases to trimming and J lost 7 bases; unmatched junction nucleotides: 4. The CDR3: CASSTGTSGEQYF. As DNA, the CDR3 is TGTGCCAGCAGTACAGGGACTAGCGGAGAGCAGTACTTC.

The chain recombines TRBV20-1 with TRBJ1-6; D remains unclear. Germline-derived CDR1 and CDR2 are DFQATT and SNEGSKA (reference sequence). V shed 3 bases and J shed 6 bases, with 15 bases lying between them. The CDR3 sequence is 15 residues long. DNA for the CDR3: TGCAGTGCTAGTGCCCGGTTTGGTAGTAATTCACCCCTCCACTTT. It encodes CSASARFGSNSPLHF.

The chain couples TRBV5-1 to TRBJ1-1; 9 bases are shared with TRBD1. The CDR3 is 15 amino acids. V trimming: 2 bases; J trimming: 4 bases; junction bases outside the gene matches: 6. The germline CDR1 and CDR2 sequences are SGHRS and YFSETQ. CDR3 residues: CASSLFDRGTTEAFF. CDR3 sequence (DNA): TGCGCCAGCAGCTTATTTGACAGGGGGACCACTGAAGCTTTCTTT.

The genes are TRBV30 and TRBJ2-3, with 7 bases aligning to TRBD2. From germline, CDR1 is GTSNPN and CDR2 SVGIG (reference sequence). V lost 0 bases and J lost 10; bases outside the gene matches: 10. There are 14 residues in the CDR3. The CDR3 sequence is CAWSVGRGVFSQYF. The CDR3 nucleotides are TGTGCCTGGAGTGTAGGTCGGGGGGTATTCTCGCAGTATTTT.

This chain connects TRBV9 to TRBJ1-6; D gene unclear. The CDR3 sequence is 17 residues long. CDR1 and CDR2 from the germline V gene are SGDLS and YYNGEE. V dropped 3 bases and J dropped 0 bases, with 13 bases sitting between them. DNA of the CDR3: TGTGCCAGCAGCGACCACGGCGCAGGCTCCTATAATTCACCCCTCCACTTT. Its translation is CASSDHGAGSYNSPLHF.

The chain is built from TRBV7-2 and TRBJ1-1, with a weak D call TRBD1 (5 bases). V was pared by 2 bases and J by 4 bases, with 14 bases between. The CDR3 runs to 15 residues. Germline V lookup: CDR1 SGHTA, CDR2 FQGNSA. CDR3 sequence (DNA): TGTGCCAGCAGCTTAACCCCAGGCGGGGGCACTGAAGCTTTCTTT. Amino acids: CASSLTPGGGTEAFF.

This chain links TRBV15 with TRBJ2-5; 10 bases line up with TRBD2. The V gene end was trimmed by 0 bases and the J gene end by 2 bases; junction bases not matched to a gene: 9. Germline-derived CDR1 and CDR2 are LNHNV and YYDKDF (reference sequence). The CDR3 length is 18 residues. CDR3 region: CATSRDRGAGGLQETQYF. The CDR3 coding sequence is TGTGCCACCAGCAGAGATAGGGGAGCGGGGGGGCTTCAAGAGACCCAGTACTTC.

The genes are TRBV5-4 and TRBJ2-1; TRBD1 might be the D (6 bases). The CDR3 covers 15 residues. In germline, CDR1 is SGHNT, CDR2 YYREEE (reference sequence). V was pared by 4 bases and J by 10 bases, with 21 bases between. CDR3 protein: CASSGRADTGREQFF. CDR3 DNA sequence: TGTGCCAGCAGCGGAAGAGCGGATACAGGGCGGGAGCAGTTCTTC.